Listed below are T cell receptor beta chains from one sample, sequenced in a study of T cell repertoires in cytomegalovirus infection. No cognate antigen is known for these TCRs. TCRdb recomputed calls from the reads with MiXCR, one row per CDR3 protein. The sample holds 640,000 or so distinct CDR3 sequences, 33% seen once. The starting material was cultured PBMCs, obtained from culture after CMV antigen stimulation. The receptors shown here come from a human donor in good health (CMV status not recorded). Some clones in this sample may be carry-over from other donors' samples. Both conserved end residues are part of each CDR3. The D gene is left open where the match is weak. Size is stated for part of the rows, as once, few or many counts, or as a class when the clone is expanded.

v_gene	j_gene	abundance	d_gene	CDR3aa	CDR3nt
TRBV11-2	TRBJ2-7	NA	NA	CASSPGGLLRYEQYF	TGTGCCAGCAGCCCAGGGGGACTATTGAGGTACGAGCAGTACTTC
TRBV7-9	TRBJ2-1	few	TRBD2	CASSLVGLAGNEQFF	TGTGCCAGCAGCCTCGTGGGTCTAGCGGGCAATGAGCAGTTCTTC
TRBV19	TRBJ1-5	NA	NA	CASTLTESGNQPQHF	TGTGCCAGTACCCTGACAGAGTCTGGCAATCAGCCCCAGCATTTT
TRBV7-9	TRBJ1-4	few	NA	CASSFFLGATNEKLFF	TGTGCCAGCAGCTTCTTCCTAGGAGCAACTAATGAAAAACTGTTTTTT
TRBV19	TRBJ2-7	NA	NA	CASSIARETYEQYF	TGTGCCAGTAGTATAGCAAGAGAAACCTACGAGCAGTACTTC
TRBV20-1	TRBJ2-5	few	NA	CSASGGRGSQETQYF	TGCAGTGCTAGTGGGGGTAGAGGGTCCCAAGAGACCCAGTACTTC
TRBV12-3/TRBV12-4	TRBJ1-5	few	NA	CASSFGGGLHSNQPQHF	TGTGCCAGCAGTTTCGGGGGGGGGCTTCATAGCAATCAGCCCCAGCATTTT
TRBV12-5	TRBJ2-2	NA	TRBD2	CASAASGTGELFF	TGTGCTAGTGCTGCTAGCGGGACCGGGGAGCTGTTTTTT
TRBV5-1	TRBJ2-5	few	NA	CASSATGSGETQYF	TGCGCCAGCAGCGCCACTGGGTCGGGGGAGACCCAGTACTTC
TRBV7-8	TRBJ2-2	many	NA	CASSLSRIANTGELFF	TGTGCCAGCAGCTTAAGCAGGATCGCGAACACCGGGGAGCTGTTTTTT
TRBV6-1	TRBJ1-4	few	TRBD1	CASSRRTGRNEKLFF	TGTGCCAGCAGTCGACGGACAGGTCGTAATGAAAAACTGTTTTTT
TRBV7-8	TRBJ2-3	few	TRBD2	CASSSLTSATTDTQYF	TGTGCCAGCAGCTCCTTGACTAGCGCTACTACAGATACGCAGTATTTT
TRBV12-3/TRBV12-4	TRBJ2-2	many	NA	CASSLGRELFF	TGTGCCAGCAGTTTAGGGAGGGAGCTGTTTTTT
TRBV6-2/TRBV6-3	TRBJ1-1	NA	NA	CASTTGMKAFF	TGTGCCAGCACGACAGGAATGAAAGCTTTCTTT
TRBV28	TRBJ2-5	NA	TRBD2	CASIAWAGGETQYF	TGTGCCAGCATAGCCTGGGCCGGGGGGGAGACCCAGTACTTC
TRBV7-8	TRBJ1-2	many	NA	CASSVGTDYGYTF	TGTGCCAGCAGCGTAGGAACAGATTATGGCTACACCTTC
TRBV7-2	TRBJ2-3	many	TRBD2	CASSLVVAGADTQYF	TGTGCCAGCAGCTTAGTGGTAGCGGGAGCAGATACGCAGTATTTT
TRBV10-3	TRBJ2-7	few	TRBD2	CAISLGLAGNEQYF	TGTGCCATCAGCCTCGGACTAGCGGGAAACGAGCAGTACTTC